A selection of T cell receptor beta chains follows, all from one sample in a study of cytomegalovirus exposure and HLA in healthy donors. Sequencing used immunoSEQ multiplex PCR; TCRdb keeps in-frame clones, though not all of them. Of 180,000 or so clones in the sample, approximately 71% were seen once. Specimen: PBMCs. These receptors originate from a woman aged 40 to 55 in good health and CMV-seropositive. Each CDR3 is given with its conserved first and last residue. The order of the fields is V gene, CDR3 length, J gene, clone size, D gene, CDR3 DNA, CDR3 protein. D genes are given only for firm matches. Size is omitted from some rows. Given values are once, few, many or a class for expanded clones.

TRBV15	18	TRBJ1-6	.	TRBD1	TGTGCTCCCCTGCGGAAGGACAGGGCGTCCTCCTATAATTCACCCCTCCACTTT	CAPLRKDRASSYNSPLHF
TRBV6-1	15	TRBJ2-7	.	.	TGTGCCAGCAGATCCCTTCTGGACAGCACCTACGAGCAGTACTTC	CASRSLLDSTYEQYF
TRBV10-3	17	TRBJ1-2	.	.	TGTGCCATCAGTGAGGCGGGGAGGGGGGCCTCTAACTATGGCTACACCTTC	CAISEAGRGASNYGYTF
TRBV11-2	16	TRBJ2-7	.	TRBD1	TGTGCCAGCAGCCTGAGTTCCGGGACAGGGTTCTACGAGCAGTACTTC	CASSLSSGTGFYEQYF
TRBV14	14	TRBJ1-2	.	TRBD1	TGTGCCAGCAGCCAGTCACTGACAGGGTTTGGCTACACCTTC	CASSQSLTGFGYTF
TRBV30	12	TRBJ2-3	.	TRBD2	TGTGCCTGGAGTGCGGCGGGAGGGACGCAGTATTTT	CAWSAAGGTQYF
TRBV7-3	17	TRBJ2-3	.	TRBD2	TGTGCCAGCAGCTTGAGTAGCGGGGGATCGAGGGCAGATACGCAGTATTTT	CASSLSSGGSRADTQYF
TRBV11-2	12	TRBJ1-3	once	.	TGTGCCAGCAGCCCGCCGGGTAACACCATATATTTT	CASSPPGNTIYF
TRBV7-9	14	TRBJ1-2	.	.	TGTGCCAGCAGCTTCGAGGGAATGGACTATGGCTACACCTTC	CASSFEGMDYGYTF
TRBV19	14	TRBJ2-2	.	.	TGTGCCAGTAAGCCAGGGCCCAACACCGGGGAGCTGTTTTTT	CASKPGPNTGELFF
TRBV7-2	15	TRBJ2-1	.	.	TGTGCCAGCAGCTCCCCCGACAGTTTCGAGAATGAGCAGTTCTTC	CASSSPDSFENEQFF
TRBV4-1	15	TRBJ2-2	.	TRBD2	TGCGCCAGCAGACTAGCGGGAGGTAACACCGGGGAGCTGTTTTTT	CASRLAGGNTGELFF
TRBV11-3	15	TRBJ2-7	.	TRBD1	TGTGCCAGCAGCCCGGGACAGGGGGCCACCTTGGAGCAGTACTTC	CASSPGQGATLEQYF
TRBV6-1	14	TRBJ2-7	.	.	TGTGCCAGCGGCAGAGGGCAAGACCCCTACGAGCAGTACTTC	CASGRGQDPYEQYF
TRBV7-3	13	TRBJ2-2	.	.	TGTGCCAGCAGCCTGACGGGGACCGGGGAGCTGTTTTTT	CASSLTGTGELFF
TRBV25-1	12	TRBJ2-1	.	.	TGTGCCAGCAGAGCCGAAGGGCGGGATTTGTTCTTC	CASRAEGRDLFF
TRBV2	13	TRBJ2-5	.	TRBD1	TGTGCCAGGGGAGGGACAGGGGGCGAGACCCAGTACTTC	CARGGTGGETQYF
TRBV18	14	TRBJ2-2	.	.	TGTGCCAGCTCACAAACACAGAACACCGGGGAGCTGTTTTTT	CASSQTQNTGELFF
TRBV11-2	18	TRBJ2-7	.	TRBD2	TGTGCCAGCAGCTTGAGACTAGCGGGGGCCACTGGGTCCTACGAGCAGTACTTC	CASSLRLAGATGSYEQYF
TRBV19	15	TRBJ2-7	few	TRBD2	TGTGCCAGTAGTGCTACGGCTAGCGGGACCTACGAGCAGTACTTC	CASSATASGTYEQYF
TRBV18	14	TRBJ1-2	.	.	TGTGCCAGCTCACCGGAGCGGGGGGCGGCTGGCTACACCTTC	CASSPERGAAGYTF
TRBV28	14	TRBJ1-4	few	TRBD1	TGTGCCAGCAGTTTGACAGGGGGCTATGAAAAACTGTTTTTT	CASSLTGGYEKLFF
TRBV6-5	13	TRBJ1-1	.	TRBD1	TGTGCCAGCAGAGACAGGGTAAGCCCTGAAGCTTTCTTT	CASRDRVSPEAFF
TRBV6-5	15	TRBJ2-3	.	.	TGTGCCAGCAGTCGGTGGGACCCACAGGGAGATACGCAGTATTTT	CASSRWDPQGDTQYF